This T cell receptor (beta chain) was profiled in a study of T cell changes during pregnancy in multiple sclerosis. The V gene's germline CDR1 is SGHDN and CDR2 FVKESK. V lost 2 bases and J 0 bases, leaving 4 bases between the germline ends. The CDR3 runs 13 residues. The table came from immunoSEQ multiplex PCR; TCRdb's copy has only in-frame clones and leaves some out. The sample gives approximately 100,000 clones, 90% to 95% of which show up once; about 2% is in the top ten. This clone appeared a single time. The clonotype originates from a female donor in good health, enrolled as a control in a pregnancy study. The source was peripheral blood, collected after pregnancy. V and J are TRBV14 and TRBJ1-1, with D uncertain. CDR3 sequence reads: CASSQYMNTEAFF. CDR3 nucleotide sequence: TGTGCCAGCAGCCAATACATGAACACTGAAGCTTTCTTT. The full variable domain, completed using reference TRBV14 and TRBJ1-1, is EAGVTQFPSHSVIEKGQTVTLRCDPISGHDNLYWYRRVMGKEIKFLLHFVKESKQDESGMPNNRFLAERTGGTYSTLKVQPAELEDSGVYFCASSQYMNTEAFFGQGTRLTVV.